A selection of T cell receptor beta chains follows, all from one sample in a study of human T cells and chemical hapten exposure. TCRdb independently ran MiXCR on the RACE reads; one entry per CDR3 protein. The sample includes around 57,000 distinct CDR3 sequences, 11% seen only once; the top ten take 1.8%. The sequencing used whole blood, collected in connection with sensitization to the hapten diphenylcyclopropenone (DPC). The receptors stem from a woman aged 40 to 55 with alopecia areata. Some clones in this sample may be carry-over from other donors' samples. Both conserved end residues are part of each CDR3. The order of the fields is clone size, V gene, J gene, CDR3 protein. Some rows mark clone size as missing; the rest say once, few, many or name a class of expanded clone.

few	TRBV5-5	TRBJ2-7	CASSKEGGDEQYF
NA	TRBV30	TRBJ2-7	CAWSVGGHEQYF
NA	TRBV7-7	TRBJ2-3	CASSLDGQATQYF
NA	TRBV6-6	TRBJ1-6	CASSYLSAPLHF
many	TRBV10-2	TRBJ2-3	CASTSGSADTQYF
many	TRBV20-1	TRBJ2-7	CSARALNPYEQYF
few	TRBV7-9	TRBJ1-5	CASSPGTGLSNQPQHF
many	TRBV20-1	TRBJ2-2	CSARGSGELFF
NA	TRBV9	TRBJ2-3	CASSAGGARTDTQYF
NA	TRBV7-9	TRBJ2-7	CASSPPRTYEQYF
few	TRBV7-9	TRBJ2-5	CASSFTPPQETQYF
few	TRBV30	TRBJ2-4	CAWSPGIGKNIQYF
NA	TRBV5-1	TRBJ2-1	CASSLVGTSGAYNEQFF
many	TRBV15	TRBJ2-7	CATSREHPGQAYEQYF
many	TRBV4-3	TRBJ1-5	CASSLRTRRGQPQHF
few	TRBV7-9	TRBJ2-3	CASSPDRVRATDTQYF
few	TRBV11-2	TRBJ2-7	CATGTSSYEQYF
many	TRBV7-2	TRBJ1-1	CASSLRAMNTEAFF
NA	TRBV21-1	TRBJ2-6	CASSSFRDPGANVLTF
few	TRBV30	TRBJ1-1	CAWSVTGMMNTEAFF
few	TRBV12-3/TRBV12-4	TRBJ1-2	CASSFGDQNYGYTF
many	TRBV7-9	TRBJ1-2	CASSTPVGQGYTF
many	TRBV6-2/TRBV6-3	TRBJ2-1	CASSYSVTGYHNEQFF
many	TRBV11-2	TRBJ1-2	CASSLGLAYGYTF
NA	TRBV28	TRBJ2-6	CASMTSGANVLTF
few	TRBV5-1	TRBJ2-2	CASSEGTGELFF
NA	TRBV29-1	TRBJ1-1	CSAETGANTEAFF
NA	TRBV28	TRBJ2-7	CASGPGYEQYF
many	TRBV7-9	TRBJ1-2	CASSLGRGRGKGYTF
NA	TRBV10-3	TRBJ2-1	CAISEGLSGSNEQFF
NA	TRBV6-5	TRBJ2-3	CASSQDGARTDTQYF
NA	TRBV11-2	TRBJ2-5	CASSPGTSGGLQETQYF